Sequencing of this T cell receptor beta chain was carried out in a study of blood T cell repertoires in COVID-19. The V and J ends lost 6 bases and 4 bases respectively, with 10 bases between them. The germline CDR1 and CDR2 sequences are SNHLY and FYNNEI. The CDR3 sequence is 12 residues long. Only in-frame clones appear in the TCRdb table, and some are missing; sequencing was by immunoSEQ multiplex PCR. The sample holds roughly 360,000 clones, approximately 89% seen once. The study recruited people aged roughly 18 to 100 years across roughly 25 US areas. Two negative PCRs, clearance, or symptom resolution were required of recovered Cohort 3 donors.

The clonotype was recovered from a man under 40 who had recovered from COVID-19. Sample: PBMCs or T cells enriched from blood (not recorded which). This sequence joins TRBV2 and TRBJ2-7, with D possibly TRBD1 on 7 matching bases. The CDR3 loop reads CASSRGDYEQYF. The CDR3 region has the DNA TGTGCCAGCAGCAGGGGGGATTACGAGCAGTACTTC. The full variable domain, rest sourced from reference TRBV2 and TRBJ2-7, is EPEVTQTPSHQVTQMGQEVILRCVPISNHLYFYWYRQILGQKVEFLVSFYNNEISEKSEIFDDQFSVERPDGSNFTLKIRSTKLEDSAMYFCASSRGDYEQYFGPGTRLTVT.